This paragraph reports one T cell receptor (beta chain). Its cognate antigen is unknown. The method was immunoSEQ multiplex PCR; TCRdb's version includes in-frame clones alone and lacks a portion of them. The profile covers approximately 340,000 clones, with under 80% appearing a single time and around a tenth taken by the ten largest. The data derive from a study of shared clonotypes between healthy human individuals. Study findings and constraints: Between a handful of donors, naive CD4 clonotypes were shared at a level of around 4.9%.

What was sequenced was memory CD4+ T cells sorted from blood. Subset given: CD45RA-negative fraction. The sequence came from a man aged 25 to 40 in good health.

The CDR3 DNA is TGTGCCAGCAGCTCGACTAGAGGGTTTCACGAGCAGTACTTC. Its translation is CASSSTRGFHEQYF. V is TRBV7-9 and J is TRBJ2-7, with D possibly matching TRBD2 (6 bases). There are 14 residues in the CDR3. Trimming stripped 4 bases from V and 5 bases from J, with 15 bases between. The germline V gene encodes CDR1 SEHNR and CDR2 FQNEAQ (reference sequence).